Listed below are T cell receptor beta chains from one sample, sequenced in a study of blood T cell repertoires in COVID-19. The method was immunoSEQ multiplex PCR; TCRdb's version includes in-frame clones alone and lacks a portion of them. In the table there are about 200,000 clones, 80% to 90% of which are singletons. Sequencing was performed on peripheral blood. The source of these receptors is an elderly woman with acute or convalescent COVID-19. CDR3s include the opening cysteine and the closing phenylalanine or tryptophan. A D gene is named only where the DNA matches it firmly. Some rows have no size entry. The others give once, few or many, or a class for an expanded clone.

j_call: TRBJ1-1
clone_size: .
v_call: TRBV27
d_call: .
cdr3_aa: CASSLFSATVEAFF
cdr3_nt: TGTGCCAGCAGTTTATTTTCCGCGACAGTTGAAGCTTTCTTT

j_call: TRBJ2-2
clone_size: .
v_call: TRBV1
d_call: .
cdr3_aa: CTSSLTTRTSPAEYTGELFF
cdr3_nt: TGCACCAGCAGCCTAACGACGAGGACTAGCCCAGCTGAGTACACCGGGGAGCTGTTTTTT

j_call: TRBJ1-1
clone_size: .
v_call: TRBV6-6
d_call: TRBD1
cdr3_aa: CASRVSGTGGSEAFF
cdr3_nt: TGTGCCAGCAGAGTATCCGGGACAGGGGGCTCTGAAGCTTTCTTT

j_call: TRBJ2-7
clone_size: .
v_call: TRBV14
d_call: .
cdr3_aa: CASSQWQGRDEQYF
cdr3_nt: TGTGCCAGCAGCCAATGGCAGGGGAGAGACGAGCAGTACTTC

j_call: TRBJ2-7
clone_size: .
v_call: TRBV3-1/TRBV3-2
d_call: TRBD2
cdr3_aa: CASSQEGTSGRPTYEQYF
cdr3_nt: TGTGCCAGCAGCCAAGAAGGGACTAGCGGGAGGCCAACCTACGAGCAGTACTTC

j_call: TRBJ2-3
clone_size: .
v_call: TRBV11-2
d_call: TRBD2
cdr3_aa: CASSSLAGATDTQYF
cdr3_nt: TGTGCCAGCAGCTCCTTAGCGGGAGCCACAGATACGCAGTATTTT

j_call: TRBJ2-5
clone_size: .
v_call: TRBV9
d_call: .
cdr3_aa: CASSVDSSQETQYF
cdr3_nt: TGTGCCAGCAGCGTGGACAGTTCCCAAGAGACCCAGTACTTC

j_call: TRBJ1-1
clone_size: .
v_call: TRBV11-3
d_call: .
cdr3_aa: CASSLGRNLNTEAFF
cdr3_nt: TGTGCCAGCAGCTTAGGGAGGAACCTGAACACTGAAGCTTTCTTT

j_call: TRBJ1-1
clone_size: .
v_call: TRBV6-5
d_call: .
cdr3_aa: CASSRSPGISTEAFF
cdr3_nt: TGTGCCAGCAGTCGTTCCCCAGGGATATCCACTGAAGCTTTCTTT

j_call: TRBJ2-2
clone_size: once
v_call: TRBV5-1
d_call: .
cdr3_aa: CASSSTGSPTGELFF
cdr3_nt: TGCGCCAGCAGCTCTACAGGGAGCCCCACCGGGGAGCTGTTTTTT

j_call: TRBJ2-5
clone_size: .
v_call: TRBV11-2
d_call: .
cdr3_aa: CASSGDRAGETQYF
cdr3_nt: TGTGCCAGCAGCGGCGACAGGGCGGGGGAGACCCAGTACTTC

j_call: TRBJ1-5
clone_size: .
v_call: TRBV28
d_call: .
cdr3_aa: CASSSTTQPQHF
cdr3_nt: TGTGCCAGCAGCTCCACTACCCAGCCCCAGCATTTT

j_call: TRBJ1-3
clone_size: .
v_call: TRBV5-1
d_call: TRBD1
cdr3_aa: CASSLGVRTGGNTIYF
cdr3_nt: TGCGCCAGCAGCTTGGGAGTCCGGACAGGGGGAAACACCATATATTTT

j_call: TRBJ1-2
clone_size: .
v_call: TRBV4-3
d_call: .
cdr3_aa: CASSLTGNGYTF
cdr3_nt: TGCGCCAGCAGCCTAACGGGGAATGGCTACACCTTC

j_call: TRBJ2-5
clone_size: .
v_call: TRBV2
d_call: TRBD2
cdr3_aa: CASSATLAGQETQYF
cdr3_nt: TGTGCCAGCAGTGCCACCCTAGCGGGGCAAGAGACCCAGTACTTC

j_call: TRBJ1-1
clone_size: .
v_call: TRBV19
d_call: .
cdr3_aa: CASSPRSGDTEAFF
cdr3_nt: TGTGCCAGTAGTCCCCGGTCAGGGGACACTGAAGCTTTCTTT

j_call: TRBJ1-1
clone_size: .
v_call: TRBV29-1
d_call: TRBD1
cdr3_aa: CSVESWTGVAEAFF
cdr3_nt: TGCAGCGTGGAATCTTGGACAGGGGTTGCTGAAGCTTTCTTT

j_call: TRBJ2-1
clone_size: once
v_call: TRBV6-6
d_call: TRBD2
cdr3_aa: CASSPPQAGGYNEQFF
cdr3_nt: TGTGCCAGCAGTCCCCCCCAGGCGGGGGGTTACAATGAGCAGTTCTTC

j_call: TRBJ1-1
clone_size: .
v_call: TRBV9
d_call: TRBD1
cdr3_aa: CASSAGGTGRGDTEAFF
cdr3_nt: TGTGCCAGCAGCGCGGGTGGGACAGGTCGGGGGGACACTGAAGCTTTCTTT

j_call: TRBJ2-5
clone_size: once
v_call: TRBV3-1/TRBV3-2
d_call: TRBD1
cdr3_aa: CASSLQQGAGETQYF
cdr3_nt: TGTGCCAGCAGCCTCCAGCAGGGGGCAGGAGAGACCCAGTACTTC

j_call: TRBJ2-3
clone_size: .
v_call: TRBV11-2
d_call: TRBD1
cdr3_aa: CASSRTGGTDTQYF
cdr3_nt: TGTGCCAGCAGCCGGACAGGGGGAACAGATACGCAGTATTTT

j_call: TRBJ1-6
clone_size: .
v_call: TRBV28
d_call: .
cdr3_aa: CASRPGLYNSPLHF
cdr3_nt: TGTGCCAGCAGGCCCGGTCTCTATAATTCACCCCTCCACTTT

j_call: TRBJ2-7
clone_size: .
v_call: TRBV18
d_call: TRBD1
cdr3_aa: CASGTGGSYEQYF
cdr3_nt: TGTGCCAGTGGGACAGGGGGTTCCTACGAGCAGTACTTC

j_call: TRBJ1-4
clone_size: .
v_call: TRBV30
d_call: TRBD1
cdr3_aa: CAWSSLTGRNEKLFF
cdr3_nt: TGTGCCTGGAGCTCCCTGACAGGGAGAAATGAAAAACTGTTTTTT

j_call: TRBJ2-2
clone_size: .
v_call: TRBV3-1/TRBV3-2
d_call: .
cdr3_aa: CASSQDLTGRNTGELFF
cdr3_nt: TGTGCCAGCAGCCAAGATCTGACAGGACGCAACACCGGGGAGCTGTTTTTT

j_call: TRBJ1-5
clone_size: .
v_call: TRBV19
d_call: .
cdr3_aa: CASSAYRDYSNQPQHF
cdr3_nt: TGTGCCAGTAGTGCTTACAGGGATTATAGCAATCAGCCCCAGCATTTT

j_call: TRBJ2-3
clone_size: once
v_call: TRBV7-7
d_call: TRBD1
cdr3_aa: CASSTGVGADTQYF
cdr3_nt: TGTGCTAGCAGCACAGGGGTAGGCGCAGATACGCAGTATTTT

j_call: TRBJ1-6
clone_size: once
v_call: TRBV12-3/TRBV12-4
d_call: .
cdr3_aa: CASSLRGNSPLHF
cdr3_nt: TGTGCCAGCAGTTTACGAGGGAATTCACCCCTCCACTTT

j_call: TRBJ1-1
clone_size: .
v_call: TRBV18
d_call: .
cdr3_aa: CASSRAGLNTEAFF
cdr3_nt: TGTGCCAGCTCACGGGCGGGACTTAACACTGAAGCTTTCTTT

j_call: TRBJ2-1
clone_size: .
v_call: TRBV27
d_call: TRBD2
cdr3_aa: CASSSQGLVEGQFF
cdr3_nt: TGTGCCAGCAGTTCCCAGGGACTAGTGGAGGGGCAGTTCTTC

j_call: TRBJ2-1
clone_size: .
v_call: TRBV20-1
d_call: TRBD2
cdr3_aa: CSASQRPGGRENEQFF
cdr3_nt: TGCAGTGCTAGTCAAAGGCCTGGCGGGAGGGAGAATGAGCAGTTCTTC

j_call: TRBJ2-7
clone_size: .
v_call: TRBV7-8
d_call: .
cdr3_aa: CASSLGRGQEQYF
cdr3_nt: TGTGCCAGCAGCTTAGGCAGGGGCCAAGAGCAGTACTTC

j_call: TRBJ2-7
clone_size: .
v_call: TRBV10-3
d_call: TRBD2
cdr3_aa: CAISVGGGGPYEQYF
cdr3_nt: TGTGCCATCAGTGTAGGAGGCGGGGGTCCCTACGAGCAGTACTTC

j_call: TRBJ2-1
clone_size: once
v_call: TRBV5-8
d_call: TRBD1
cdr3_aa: CASRSGTGMNEQFF
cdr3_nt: TGTGCCAGCAGATCCGGGACAGGGATGAATGAGCAGTTCTTC

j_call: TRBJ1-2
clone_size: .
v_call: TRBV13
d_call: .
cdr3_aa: CASSLGVWLSGYTF
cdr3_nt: TGTGCCAGCAGCTTAGGGGTTTGGTTGAGTGGCTACACCTTC

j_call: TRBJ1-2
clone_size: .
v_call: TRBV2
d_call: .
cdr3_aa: CASNPRTANYGYTF
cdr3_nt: TGTGCCAGCAATCCCCGGACAGCGAACTATGGCTACACCTTC

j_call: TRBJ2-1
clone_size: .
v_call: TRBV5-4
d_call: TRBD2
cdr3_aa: CASSLGDPGLAGPHEQFF
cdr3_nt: TGTGCCAGCAGCTTGGGGGACCCGGGACTAGCGGGACCCCATGAGCAGTTCTTC

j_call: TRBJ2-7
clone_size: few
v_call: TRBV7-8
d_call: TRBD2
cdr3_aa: CASSLALGTGGYEQYF
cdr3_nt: TGTGCCAGCAGCTTAGCGCTGGGGACGGGAGGCTACGAGCAGTACTTC

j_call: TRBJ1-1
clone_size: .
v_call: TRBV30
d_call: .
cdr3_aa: CAWSSTKYSDFEGNTEAFF
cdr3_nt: TGTGCCTGGAGTTCAACCAAATACTCGGACTTTGAGGGGAACACTGAAGCTTTCTTT

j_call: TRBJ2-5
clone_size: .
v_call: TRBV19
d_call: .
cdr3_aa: CASSLVPQETQYF
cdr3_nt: TGTGCCAGTAGTCTTGTCCCTCAAGAGACCCAGTACTTC

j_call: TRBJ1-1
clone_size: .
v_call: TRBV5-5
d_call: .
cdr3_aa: CASSLFPERTEAFF
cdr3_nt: TGTGCCAGCAGCTTGTTTCCAGAACGCACTGAAGCTTTCTTT

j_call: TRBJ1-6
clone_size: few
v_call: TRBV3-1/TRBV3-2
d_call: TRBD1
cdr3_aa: CASSRDREYSPLHF
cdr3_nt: TGTGCCAGCAGCAGGGACAGGGAGTATTCACCCCTCCACTTT

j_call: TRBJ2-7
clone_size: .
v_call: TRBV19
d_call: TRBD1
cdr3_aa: CASSMRTGGDYEQYF
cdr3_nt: TGTGCCAGTAGTATGAGGACAGGGGGTGACTACGAGCAGTACTTC

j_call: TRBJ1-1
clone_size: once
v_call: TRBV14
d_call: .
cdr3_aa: CASSQEAAGNTEAFF
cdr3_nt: TGTGCCAGCAGCCAAGAGGCCGCGGGGAACACTGAAGCTTTCTTT

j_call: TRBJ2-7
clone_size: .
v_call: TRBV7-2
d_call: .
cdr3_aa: CASSLVGAIYEQYF
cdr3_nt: TGTGCCAGCAGCTTAGTTGGGGCGATCTACGAGCAGTACTTC

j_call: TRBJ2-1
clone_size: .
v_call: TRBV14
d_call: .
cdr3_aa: CASSQGSGGPYNEQFF
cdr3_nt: TGTGCCAGCAGCCAAGGGTCGGGGGGCCCCTACAATGAGCAGTTCTTC

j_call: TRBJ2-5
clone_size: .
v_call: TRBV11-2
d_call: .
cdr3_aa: CASSLGGLQETQYF
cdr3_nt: TGTGCCAGCAGCTTAGGGGGGCTTCAAGAGACCCAGTACTTC

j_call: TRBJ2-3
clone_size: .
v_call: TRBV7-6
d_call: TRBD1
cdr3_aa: CASSSRLGQGSDTQYF
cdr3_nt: TGTGCCAGCAGCTCTCGCCTGGGACAGGGGTCAGATACGCAGTATTTT